The 24 T cell receptor beta chains below were found in one sample sequenced in a study of blood T cell repertoires in COVID-19. Sequencing was performed with immunoSEQ multiplex PCR; in TCRdb, only in-frame clones are kept and a portion is missing. The sample holds approximately 220,000 clones; 65% to 90% are singletons and the top ten take 3.5% to 4%. Specimen: PBMCs or T cells enriched from blood (not recorded which). The receptors derive from a middle-aged woman with acute COVID-19.

The V and J genes are TRBV4-3 and TRBJ2-7, with TRBD2 matching over 9 bases. This CDR3 spans 14 amino acids. J was trimmed by 2 bases and V by 3 bases; bases with no gene match: 2. In germline, CDR1 is LGHNA, CDR2 YSLEER. The CDR3 sequence is CASSHSGGTYEQYF. In DNA, the CDR3 is TGCGCCAGCAGCCATAGCGGGGGAACCTACGAGCAGTACTTC.

The rearrangement joins TRBV3-1 (or the pseudogene TRBV3-2) to TRBJ2-7, with 7 bases identical to TRBD1. V was pared by 4 bases and J by 0 bases, with 9 bases of the junction left unmatched. The CDR3 runs to 16 residues. In germline, CDR1 is LGHDT, CDR2 YNNKEL (reference sequence). CDR3 nucleotides: TGTGCCAGCAGCCTAGGTTCGACAGGGTTCTCCTACGAGCAGTACTTC. Its translation: CASSLGSTGFSYEQYF.

The rearrangement links TRBV11-2 to TRBJ2-5; 10 positions match TRBD1. Trimming at V came to 7 bases and at J to 5 bases, leaving 4 bases not matched to a gene. Germline lookup yields CDR1 SGHAT and CDR2 FQNNGV. This CDR3 region has 13 residues. The CDR3 is CASTGGQGETQYF. CDR3 in DNA: TGTGCCAGCACTGGGGGACAGGGGGAGACCCAGTACTTC.

V and J are TRBV3-1 (or the pseudogene TRBV3-2) and TRBJ2-5; 12 bases map to TRBD2. This CDR3 is 15 amino acids long. Per germline, CDR1 LGHDT and CDR2 YNNKEL (reference sequence). J lost 2 bases, V lost 6 bases, and 4 bases had no gene match. CDR3 nucleotide sequence: TGTGCCAGCAGGGAGGGACTAGCGGGTCAAGAGACCCAGTACTTC. Amino acid sequence: CASREGLAGQETQYF.

The J gene is TRBJ2-1, the V gene TRBV25-1; a possible D gene is TRBD2 (6 bases). This CDR3 has 16 residues. Germline CDR1 is MGHDK and CDR2 is SYGVNS. Trimming removed 6 bases from V and 0 bases from J, with 15 bases in between. CDR3 DNA sequence: TGTGCCAGCAGCCAGGAGGGGTCGAGCTCCTACAATGAGCAGTTCTTC. Encoded protein: CASSQEGSSSYNEQFF.

The table lists this clone with a few counts. CDR3 nucleotides: TGTGCCAGCTCACCCGGGACAGGGGTCCACGAGCAGTACTTC. Translation: CASSPGTGVHEQYF. This chain connects TRBV18 to TRBJ2-7, with TRBD1 identical over 10 bases. The CDR3 contains 14 residues. Losses at the gene ends were 3 bases for V and 5 bases for J; bases not matched to a gene: 4. Germline V gives CDR1 KGHSH, CDR2 LQKENI.

J is TRBJ2-2 and V is TRBV21-1; the table assigns TRBD2, which was not confirmed against the DNA. TRBV21-1 is shown as a pseudogene. This CDR3 spans 17 amino acids. CDR3 in amino acids: CASSPEPRGIDTGELFF. The CDR3 DNA follows: TGTGCCAGCAGCCCCGAACCCAGAGGAATTGACACCGGGGAGCTGTTTTTT.

CDR3 protein: CASSEQGEDNEQFF. CDR3 nucleotides: TGTGCCAGCAGTGAACAGGGGGAGGACAATGAGCAGTTCTTC. The chain carries TRBV2 and TRBJ2-1, with D tentatively TRBD1 (7 bases). The CDR3 consists of 14 residues. Germline V gene lookup returns CDR1 SNHLY and CDR2 FYNNEI. Deletions cut 2 bases from V and 5 bases from J, with 10 bases between.

V gene TRBV4-3 combines with J gene TRBJ2-7; 7 bases map to TRBD1. The CDR3 has 14 residues. J lost 2 bases, V lost 3 bases, and 4 bases had no gene match. Germline assignment: CDR1 LGHNA and CDR2 YSLEER. CDR3 loop: CASSQADRAYEQYF. CDR3 nucleotide sequence: TGCGCCAGCAGCCAGGCTGACAGGGCCTACGAGCAGTACTTC.

This clone has just one count. This chain links TRBV24-1 with TRBJ1-5, with 8 bases matching TRBD1. Germline V lookup: CDR1 KGHDR, CDR2 SFDVKD. The CDR3 is made up of 13 amino acids. V lost 7 bases and J lost 7; bases outside the gene matches: 5. The CDR3 bases are TGTGCCACCAGCGACAGGGGCGGCCAGCCCCAGCATTTT. Translating gives CATSDRGGQPQHF.

The sample holds one count of this clone. The chain recombines TRBV7-2 with TRBJ1-2; 7 bases agree with TRBD1. The V gene's germline CDR1 is SGHTA and CDR2 FQGNSA. CDR3 size: 13 residues. J gave up 5 bases and V 3 bases, and 3 bases lay outside the gene matches. CDR3: CASSLGQLYGYTF. CDR3 DNA: TGTGCCAGCAGCTTGGGACAGTTGTATGGCTACACCTTC.

The chain combines TRBV6-5 with TRBJ1-1, with D possibly being TRBD1 (6 bases). V lost 8 bases to trimming and J lost 9 bases, with 13 bases between them. Germline V gene sequence: CDR1 MNHEY, CDR2 SVGAGI. CDR3 length: 11 residues. The CDR3 loop is CASYTGRQAFF. The DNA of the CDR3 is TGTGCCAGCTACACAGGGCGGCAAGCTTTCTTT.

The V and J genes are TRBV7-9 and TRBJ1-4; no clear D gene. Germline V gene sequence: CDR1 SEHNR, CDR2 FQNEAQ (reference sequence). V lost 3 bases to trimming and J lost 0 bases, with 5 bases between them. The CDR3 covers 14 residues. The CDR3 sequence is CASSFHSTNEKLFF. The CDR3 DNA is TGTGCCAGCAGCTTTCACTCAACTAATGAAAAACTGTTTTTT.

The chain uses TRBV28 and TRBJ1-6; 8 nucleotides agree with TRBD1. CDR1 is MDHEN, CDR2 SYDVKM, per germline. Trimming removed 6 bases from V and 8 bases from J; junction bases left unmatched: 9. The length of the CDR3 is 15 residues. CDR3 amino acids: CASSTSTGAHSPLHF. The CDR3 region has the DNA TGTGCCAGCAGCACCTCGACAGGGGCGCATTCACCCCTCCACTTT.

The chain has TRBV27 and TRBJ2-7; the D gene is possibly TRBD2 (6 bases). V gave up 5 bases and J gave up 6 bases, with 17 bases separating them. This CDR3 contains 14 residues. Per germline, CDR1 MNHEY and CDR2 SMNVEV (reference sequence). CDR3 residues: CASSPGTAVPEQYF. The CDR3 DNA reads as TGTGCCAGCAGTCCTGGGACTGCGGTCCCCGAGCAGTACTTC.

The V and J genes are TRBV28 and TRBJ2-2; D is possibly TRBD1 (6 bases). Germline CDR1 is MDHEN and CDR2 is SYDVKM. This CDR3 is built from 12 residues. Trimming pared 6 bases from V and 6 bases from J, leaving 8 bases between. For the CDR3, the DNA is TGTGCCAGCAGAGCAGGGGCCGGGGAGCTGTTTTTT. It specifies CASRAGAGELFF.

This clone turned up a few times. The genes are TRBV6-6 and TRBJ2-3, with TRBD2 identical over 7 bases. The V segment lost 6 bases and the J segment 5 bases; nucleotides outside the gene matches: 2. Germline assignment: CDR1 MNHNY and CDR2 SVGAGI (reference sequence). The length of the CDR3 is 12 residues. The CDR3 nucleotides read TGTGCCAGCAGGACGGGGGGAGATACGCAGTATTTT. It specifies CASRTGGDTQYF.

The chain uses TRBV2 and TRBJ1-5; D unresolved. V was cut by 7 bases and J by 7 bases, with 11 bases left in between. Germline-derived CDR1 and CDR2 are SNHLY and FYNNEI. This CDR3 spans 12 amino acids. The CDR3 sequence is CASNQRGQPQHF. The CDR3 nucleotides read TGTGCCAGCAACCAACGGGGACAGCCCCAGCATTTT.

The chain employs TRBV7-9 and TRBJ2-2, with D perhaps TRBD1 (5 bases). The V gene's germline CDR1 is SEHNR and CDR2 FQNEAQ (reference sequence). The length of the CDR3 is 15 residues. Trimming took 6 bases from V and 1 from J, leaving 12 bases between them. The CDR3 here is CASRPTQGNTGELFF. The CDR3 DNA reads TGTGCCAGCAGGCCTACTCAGGGGAACACCGGGGAGCTGTTTTTT.

The chain uses TRBV6-1 and TRBJ2-3; 12 nucleotides align to TRBD2. This CDR3 has 16 amino acids. Germline-derived CDR1 and CDR2 are MNHNS and SASEGT. J gave up 3 bases and V 0 bases, and 1 base lay outside the gene matches. The CDR3 sequence is CASSEALAGGTDTQYF. DNA for the CDR3: TGTGCCAGCAGTGAAGCGCTAGCGGGAGGGACAGATACGCAGTATTTT.

The V gene is TRBV5-4, the J gene TRBJ2-7, with D perhaps TRBD2 (6 bases). Trimming removed 3 bases at V and 2 bases at J, with 12 bases between. The germline gives CDR1 SGHNT, CDR2 YYREEE (reference sequence). The CDR3 length is 14 residues. The CDR3 reads CASSSRTTTYEQYF. The DNA of the CDR3 is TGTGCCAGCAGCTCTAGGACTACTACCTACGAGCAGTACTTC.

This sequence joins TRBV24-1 and TRBJ1-1; possibly TRBD1 for D (6 bases). Trimming shortened V by 10 bases and J by 0 bases, and 23 bases separated the two germline ends. CDR1 KGHDR and CDR2 SFDVKD come from the germline V gene. The CDR3 runs to 17 residues. CDR3 sequence: CATGPRGGLPMNTEAFF. The CDR3 DNA reads as TGTGCCACTGGTCCTCGGGGGGGGCTACCCATGAACACTGAAGCTTTCTTT.

The rearrangement uses TRBV28 and TRBJ1-1, with TRBD1 as a possible D gene (6 bases). CDR3 length: 17 amino acids. V lost 6 bases to trimming and J lost 0 bases, with 20 bases between them. Germline V lookup: CDR1 MDHEN, CDR2 SYDVKM. CDR3 bases: TGTGCCAGCAGGCTCCTACAAGGGGGGGGAATGAACACTGAAGCTTTCTTT. Its protein is CASRLLQGGGMNTEAFF.

This chain uses TRBV13 with TRBJ2-1, with TRBD2 matching 7 bases. The CDR3 is made up of 15 amino acids. Per the germline V gene, CDR1 is PRHDT and CDR2 is FYEKMQ (reference sequence). The J segment lost 1 base and the V segment lost 3 bases, leaving 3 bases of the junction unmatched. CDR3 coding DNA: TGTGCCAGCAGCTTGGCTAGCGGATCCTACAATGAGCAGTTCTTC. Its protein is CASSLASGSYNEQFF. Based on the CDR3 plus reference TRBV13 and TRBJ2-1, the full variable domain is AAGVIQSPRHLIKEKRETATLKCYPIPRHDTVYWYQQGPGQDPQFLISFYEKMQSDKGSIPDRFSAQQFSDYHSELNMSSLELGDSALYFCASSLASGSYNEQFFGPGTRLTVL.